The clone carrying this TCR beta chain is classed as medium-sized. Its cognate antigen is unknown. TCRdb re-clonotyped the PCR reads through MiXCR. The sample yields 17,000 or so clones, approximately 20% seen once. The sample is drawn from a study of metastatic and nonmetastatic thyroid tumors. Turning to the study itself: The study looked at repertoires side by side in blood and in tumor or nodule tissue from malignant and benign thyroid patients.

Patients were all untreated before their thyroid surgery. Trimming stripped 5 bases from V and 3 bases from J, with 8 bases between. Germline-derived CDR1 and CDR2 are SEHNR and FQNEAQ (reference sequence). This CDR3 has 12 amino acids. Broader study findings: In blood and tumor, TCR beta diversity was reportedly significantly higher in malignant thyroid tumors than in benign nodules.

The specimen was tumor tissue. V is TRBV7-9 and J is TRBJ2-7; D gene ambiguous. The source of this sequence is a female donor with papillary thyroid cancer or a benign thyroid nodule (not recorded which). Some clones in this sample may be carry-over from other donors' samples. The CDR3 protein is CASSATGYEQYF. The DNA of the CDR3 is TGTGCCAGCAGCGCGACCGGCTACGAGCAGTACTTC. Full variable domain (outside the CDR3, taken from reference TRBV7-9 and TRBJ2-7): DTGVSQNPRHKITKRGQNVTFRCDPISEHNRLYWYRQTLGQGPEFLTYFQNEAQLEKSRLLSDRFSAERPKGSFSTLEIQRTEQGDSAMYLCASSATGYEQYFGPGTRLTVT.